The T cell receptor (beta chain) under discussion was sequenced for a study of T cells in Graves' hyperthyroidism and ophthalmopathy (dated by TCRdb to between 2018 and 2021). For the wider study: Peripheral blood samples were taken at the time of initial diagnosis, prior to any treatment. A discovery cohort of about 96 patients, about 43 with Graves' ophthalmopathy and 55 to 60 with stable Graves' hyperthyroidism, was used to find distinguishing TCR V-J signatures. An independent validation cohort of under 20 hyperthyroidism patients and 17 patients who later progressed to ophthalmopathy tested prospective prediction of ophthalmopathy. For training and testing, the 100 or so patients in the discovery cohort were randomly divided in a 7:3 ratio. In addition, the study compared T-cell repertoires in thyroid tissue and in blood from roughly six Graves' hyperthyroidism patients. After blood sampling, hyperthyroidism patients were treated with methimazole at a starting dose of 30 mg daily, and ophthalmopathy patients were treated with high-dose intravenous methylprednisolone. TCR Vbeta CDR3 sequencing of 120 to 150 peripheral blood samples (under 45 ophthalmopathy, 75 hyperthyroidism and some 17 progressor patients) is reported in the paper. General study outcomes and caveats: Sample size was not statistically predetermined, and investigators were not blinded to group allocation. In validation, the model predicted progression to ophthalmopathy a median of approximately 6.6 months before onset, with approximately 70% sensitivity and roughly 77% specificity. Blood samples also contained most of the expanded thyroid clonotypes (frequency above 0.001), which suggests that blood repertoires may reflect thyroid immune responses. A model built on a 13 V-J signature distinguished ophthalmopathy from stable hyperthyroidism, reaching around 87% sensitivity and about 81% specificity in cross-validation and 80%/75% in testing.

Amplification of TCR beta CDR3 regions was carried out from RNA transcripts. A first-round RT-PCR of the TCR CDR3 used the HTBI primer set with the Qiagen OneStep RT-PCR kit. Libraries were constructed in a second round of multiplex PCR, after which size selection and purification were performed. Sequencing of the libraries was done on an Illumina HiSeq2000 using paired-end 100 bp reads. Concerning the study's data processing: SOAPnuke was used to process the raw data, removing reads that contained adapters or uncalled bases, had a mean Phred below 15, or lacked an exact match to the constant primer or identifier. COPE v1.2.5 was used to merge high-quality paired reads, and clonotypes were defined as unique nucleotide sequences. MiTCR v1.1 was used to align clonotypes to the IMGT TRBV, TRBD and TRBJ reference segments. The analysis was restricted to V-J combinations with a frequency above 0.0001, which together covered just over 99% of the repertoires. The TCS score was defined as the ratio of F50 (clonal expansion) to E x V (chaos), calculated using BLOSUM62-based TCRdist between CDR3 peptides within each V-J. Welch's t-statistics and random forest reduced 514 V-J features to 13, which were used in a naive Bayes classifier (R e1071). The public reads were reprocessed in TCRdb via fastp at Q25 and MiXCR, keeping in-frame beta chains. Rows are combined by CDR3 protein, so each entry shows the most common genes and DNA. TCRdb's processing, not the authors' own work, is the source of the V and J calls. For this sample there are roughly 170,000 distinct CDR3 sequences; about 15% appear just once. Of the sample, roughly 30% is held by the ten largest clones.

From cysteine to phenylalanine, the CDR3 is 14 amino acids long. The CDR3 DNA has 42 bases and is translated from base 1. The trim is 3 bases for V and 1 base for J, with a gap of 9 bases between the germline ends. CDR1 and CDR2 were assigned from the germline V gene (reference sequence) as LNHDA and SQIVND. Stable Graves' hyperthyroidism was defined as the absence of progression to ophthalmopathy over 18 months of follow-up. Hyperthyroidism patients were newly diagnosed, had a disease duration of under 2 months, and were aged 18 to 65 years. Any patient with an uncontrolled infection, another autoimmune disease, pregnancy or lactation was excluded. Diagnoses relied on clinical symptoms, serum thyroxine and TRAb, thyroid ultrasound and orbital computed tomography. Ficoll-Paque density gradient centrifugation was used to isolate PBMCs from around 10 ml of fresh peripheral blood. Total RNA was extracted using Trizol reagent, and RNA quality was assessed on an Agilent 2100 Bioanalyzer.

This clonotype showed up many times. Its recognized antigen is unknown. Per-nucleotide qualities are absent, and no much larger clonotype sits a single base away. The sequencing sample was made of blood. Rearrangement joined TRBV19 to TRBJ1-1; too little of a D gene remains to name it. This clonotype was sampled from a woman aged 45-65 years with Graves' hyperthyroidism. The DNA reads as follows: TGTGCCAGTAGTATCGGGCACGGGAACACTGAAGCTTTCTTT. The encoded protein is CASSIGHGNTEAFF. Extended through the reference TRBV19 and TRBJ1-1 proteins, this CDR3 yields the full variable domain: DGGITQSPKYLFRKEGQNVTLSCEQNLNHDAMYWYRQDPGQGLRLIYYSQIVNDFQKGDIAEGYSVSREKKESFPLTVTSAQKNPTAFYLCASSIGHGNTEAFFGQGTRLTVV.